The 21 T cell receptor beta chains given below trace back to one sample, sequenced in a study of early T cells in non-severe SARS-CoV-2 infection. TCRdb used MiXCR to reprocess the 5' RACE reads, holding one entry per CDR3 protein. The sample holds around 29,000 distinct CDR3 sequences, about 8.6% seen once. The sample was whole blood. The receptors were gathered from an adult who was a healthcare worker with PCR-confirmed SARS-CoV-2 infection or an uninfected control (not recorded which).

This clonotype has a count of ten or more. The V call is TRBV7-9, the J call TRBJ2-1; unclear D gene. CDR3 length: 14 amino acids. V gave up 5 bases and J gave up 8 bases, with 16 bases separating them. Per germline, CDR1 SEHNR and CDR2 FQNEAQ (reference sequence). The CDR3 bases are TGTGCCAGCAGCCTTGGTCCCCCCCGGGATGAGCAGTTCTTC. It encodes CASSLGPPRDEQFF. The full variable domain, its missing parts supplied by reference TRBV7-9 and TRBJ2-1, is DTGVSQNPRHKITKRGQNVTFRCDPISEHNRLYWYRQTLGQGPEFLTYFQNEAQLEKSRLLSDRFSAERPKGSFSTLEIQRTEQGDSAMYLCASSLGPPRDEQFFGPGTRLTVL.

This clonotype was seen ten or more times. V and J are TRBV5-1 and TRBJ1-1; perhaps TRBD1 as D (5 bases). The CDR3 covers 14 residues. Trimming took off 0 bases at V and 5 bases at J, with 11 bases between the two ends. From germline, CDR1 is SGHRS and CDR2 YFSETQ. The CDR3: CASSLEGLLTEAFF. CDR3 coding DNA: TGCGCCAGCAGCTTGGAGGGACTGCTGACTGAAGCTTTCTTT. Using reference TRBV5-1 and TRBJ1-1 for the parts outside the CDR3, the full variable domain is KAGVTQTPRYLIKTRGQQVTLSCSPISGHRSVSWYQQTPGQGLQFLFEYFSETQRNKGNFPGRFSGRQFSNSRSEMNVSTLELGDSALYLCASSLEGLLTEAFFGQGTRLTVV.

This clonotype was found many times. This chain joins TRBV20-1 and TRBJ1-5; D ambiguous. CDR1 DFQATT and CDR2 SNEGSKA come from the germline V gene (reference sequence). V was trimmed by 0 bases and J by 0 bases, leaving 6 bases between them. This CDR3 contains 14 residues. This CDR3 is CSARDTNSNQPQHF. The CDR3 region has the DNA TGCAGTGCTAGAGATACCAATAGCAATCAGCCCCAGCATTTT.

The rearrangement joins TRBV25-1 to TRBJ2-1; D is ambiguous. The CDR3 runs to 14 residues. Germline CDR1 is MGHDK and CDR2 is SYGVNS. V was pared by 1 base and J by 6 bases, with 10 bases between. CDR3 protein: CASSESSWANEQFF. DNA of the CDR3: TGTGCCAGCAGTGAATCTTCCTGGGCCAATGAGCAGTTCTTC.

The chain uses TRBV21-1 and TRBJ2-2; the table's TRBD2 call for D was not verified on the DNA. TRBV21-1 is marked as a pseudogene. The CDR3 has 17 residues. This CDR3 reads CASSKQWARNVTGELFF. CDR3 in DNA: TGTGCCAGCAGCAAACAGTGGGCCAGAAACGTCACCGGGGAGCTGTTTTTT.

This clonotype was seen many times. This chain joins TRBV18 and TRBJ2-3; tentatively, D is TRBD1 (7 bases). This CDR3 has 15 amino acids. CDR1 KGHSH and CDR2 LQKENI come from the germline V gene. The V end lost 6 bases, the J end lost 1 base, and 14 bases lay between the germline ends. The CDR3 here is CASSRGDSGTDTQYF. For the CDR3, the DNA is TGTGCCAGCTCGCGCGGGGACAGCGGCACAGATACGCAGTATTTT.

CDR3 loop: CASSLTDYLDTQYF. The CDR3 DNA reads as TGTGCCAGCAGCCTCACGGACTACCTAGATACGCAGTATTTT. The gene calls are TRBV7-9 and TRBJ2-3; D is possibly TRBD2 (6 bases). Germline CDR1 and CDR2: SEHNR and FQNEAQ (reference sequence). V dropped 5 bases and J dropped 5 bases, with 14 bases sitting between them. This CDR3 spans 14 amino acids.

This clonotype occurred a few times. The chain is built from TRBV30 and TRBJ1-6; D perhaps matches TRBD1 (5 bases). In germline, CDR1 is GTSNPN, CDR2 SVGIG (reference sequence). The CDR3 is 14 amino acids. Trimming cost V 7 bases and J 5 bases, with 15 bases left between them. The CDR3, as DNA: TGTGCCTCCGACGACAGAAACGATAATTCACCCCTCCACTTT. Residues: CASDDRNDNSPLHF.

This clonotype was picked up many times. The rearrangement links TRBV4-2 to TRBJ1-6, with D perhaps TRBD1 (5 bases). The germline V and J ends were trimmed by 4 bases and 10 bases, with 17 bases remaining between them. The germline gives CDR1 LGHNA, CDR2 YNFKEQ. This CDR3 spans 15 amino acids. DNA of the CDR3: TGTGCCAGCAGCCCTAATGTGGGGAAGGGGTCACCCCTCCACTTT. This gives the protein CASSPNVGKGSPLHF.

This clonotype was picked up a small number of times. The chain joins TRBV7-2 to TRBJ1-4, with a tentative D call TRBD1 (5 bases). V dropped 5 bases and J dropped 7 bases, with 11 bases sitting between them. From germline, CDR1 is SGHTA and CDR2 FQGNSA. The CDR3 consists of 13 residues. CDR3 in DNA: TGTGCCAGCAGCCCAAAGGGGTTTGAAAAACTGTTTTTT. Translating gives CASSPKGFEKLFF.

This clonotype was observed a few times. V is TRBV3-1 and J is TRBJ2-3; the D call may be TRBD1 or TRBD2 (5 bases each). Germline V gene sequence: CDR1 LGHDT, CDR2 YNNKEL (reference sequence). This CDR3 contains 14 residues. Trimming pared 3 bases from V and 1 base from J, leaving 8 bases between. Written as DNA, the CDR3 is TGTGCCAGCAGCCAGGGACGGCGCACAGATACGCAGTATTTT. Amino acids: CASSQGRRTDTQYF.

This clonotype was detected ten times or more. The chain joins TRBV30 to TRBJ2-2; no reliable D call. Trimming took 5 bases from V and 7 from J, leaving 14 bases between them. The germline V gene encodes CDR1 GTSNPN and CDR2 SVGIG (reference sequence). CDR3 size: 13 residues. This CDR3 reads CAWSRALGGELFF. In nucleotides, the CDR3 is TGTGCCTGGTCTCGGGCGTTGGGCGGGGAGCTGTTTTTT.

This clonotype was seen many times. The chain employs TRBV10-3 and TRBJ1-1, with a possible D match to TRBD1 (5 bases). CDR1 is ENHRY, CDR2 SYGVKD, per germline. V gave up 7 bases and J gave up 3 bases, with 15 bases separating them. The CDR3 contains 14 residues. The CDR3 DNA reads as TGTGCCATCACCGTGGGGGGGGACGACACTGAAGCTTTCTTT. Its protein is CAITVGGDDTEAFF.

This clonotype was found many times. The chain uses TRBV18 and TRBJ2-2; D is unclear. Trimming pared 3 bases from V and 7 bases from J, leaving 9 bases between. This CDR3 has 13 amino acids. Germline assignment: CDR1 KGHSH and CDR2 LQKENI. The CDR3 coding sequence is TGTGCCAGCTCACCGTCTGTCAGCGGGGAGCTGTTTTTT. Protein: CASSPSVSGELFF.

This clonotype was counted a few times. The J gene is TRBJ1-4, the V gene TRBV14; D gene unclear. CDR3 length: 17 amino acids. Trimming took 1 base from V and 0 from J, leaving 12 bases between them. Germline V gene lookup returns CDR1 SGHDN and CDR2 FVKESK. The chain's CDR3 is CASSQGSRRATNEKLFF. The CDR3 region has the DNA TGTGCCAGCAGCCAAGGCAGTAGGAGGGCAACTAATGAAAAACTGTTTTTT.

Remarks on this clonotype: Being one base from a much bigger clone, this may be a read error. This rearrangement joins TRBV20-1 to TRBJ1-2; tentatively, D is TRBD1 (5 bases). Germline V gene lookup returns CDR1 DFQATT and CDR2 SNEGSKA (reference sequence). The length of the CDR3 is 12 residues. Here the CDR3 DNA reads TGCAGTGTGACAGTGGGAACCTATGGCAACACCTTC. This encodes CSVTVGTYGNTF.

This clonotype was seen ten or more times. The chain uses TRBV3-1 and TRBJ2-7; D call uncertain. V lost 6 bases and J 1 base, leaving 10 bases between the germline ends. The CDR3 length is 13 residues. Germline loops: CDR1 LGHDT, CDR2 YNNKEL (reference sequence). CDR3 amino acids: CASRKTPSYEQYF. The DNA for the CDR3 is TGTGCCAGCAGAAAGACACCTTCCTACGAGCAGTACTTC.

This clonotype occurred many times. V is TRBV2 and J is TRBJ1-5, with no clear D. V lost 2 bases, J lost 4 bases, and 6 bases lay in between. The CDR3 is 13 residues long. Germline V gives CDR1 SNHLY, CDR2 FYNNEI. The CDR3 reads CASSERENQPQHF. CDR3 DNA: TGTGCCAGCAGTGAAAGGGAGAATCAGCCCCAGCATTTT.

This chain links TRBV6-5 with TRBJ2-4; the D is unclear. Trimming cost V 6 bases and J 5 bases, with 17 bases left between them. The CDR3 runs 15 residues. Germline CDR1 MNHEY, CDR2 SVGAGI. The CDR3 reads CASRRSWSMENIQYF. CDR3 bases: TGTGCCAGCAGACGATCCTGGTCGATGGAAAACATTCAGTACTTC.

This clonotype has only a few counts. The V call is TRBV7-2, the J call TRBJ2-4; D is unclear. From germline, CDR1 is SGHTA and CDR2 FQGNSA. V was clipped by 2 bases and J by 5 bases, with 7 bases between them. This CDR3 is built from 13 residues. The DNA of the CDR3 is TGTGCCAGCAGCTTATTAGCAGAAAACATTCAGTACTTC. It specifies CASSLLAENIQYF.

The V call is TRBV5-1, the J call TRBJ1-1, with D possibly being TRBD1 (5 bases). CDR1 SGHRS and CDR2 YFSETQ come from the germline V gene. The CDR3 consists of 14 residues. Deletions cut 7 bases from V and 6 bases from J, with 19 bases between. The CDR3 reads CASQPWTSTAEAFF. The CDR3 DNA follows: TGCGCCAGCCAACCGTGGACATCCACCGCTGAAGCTTTCTTT. Supplemented by reference TRBV5-1 and TRBJ1-1, the full variable domain reads KAGVTQTPRYLIKTRGQQVTLSCSPISGHRSVSWYQQTPGQGLQFLFEYFSETQRNKGNFPGRFSGRQFSNSRSEMNVSTLELGDSALYLCASQPWTSTAEAFFGQGTRLTVV.